This T cell receptor (beta chain) was identified during a study of blood T cell repertoires in COVID-19. Background on the study: The analysed material was cDNA or gDNA that came from T cells, B-cell-depleted T cells, or PBMCs.

Measured with immunoSEQ multiplex PCR; TCRdb has only the in-frame clones, and not every one. This table holds approximately 390,000 clones, approximately 87% found once. Ages ranged from roughly 18 to 95 years, with residence in about 24 US areas. Sample: PBMCs or T cells enriched from blood (not recorded which). The sequence derives from a woman aged 50 to 60 who had recovered from COVID-19.

CDR3 sequence reads: CASSLLDSLTYEQYF. CDR3 bases: TGTGCCAGCAGCCTTCTCGACTCGTTAACCTACGAGCAGTACTTC. The chain links TRBV6-5 to TRBJ2-7; the D is unclear. The CDR3 runs 15 residues. The V gene's germline CDR1 is MNHEY and CDR2 SVGAGI. Trimming left V 6 bases short and J 2 bases short, with 17 bases between.